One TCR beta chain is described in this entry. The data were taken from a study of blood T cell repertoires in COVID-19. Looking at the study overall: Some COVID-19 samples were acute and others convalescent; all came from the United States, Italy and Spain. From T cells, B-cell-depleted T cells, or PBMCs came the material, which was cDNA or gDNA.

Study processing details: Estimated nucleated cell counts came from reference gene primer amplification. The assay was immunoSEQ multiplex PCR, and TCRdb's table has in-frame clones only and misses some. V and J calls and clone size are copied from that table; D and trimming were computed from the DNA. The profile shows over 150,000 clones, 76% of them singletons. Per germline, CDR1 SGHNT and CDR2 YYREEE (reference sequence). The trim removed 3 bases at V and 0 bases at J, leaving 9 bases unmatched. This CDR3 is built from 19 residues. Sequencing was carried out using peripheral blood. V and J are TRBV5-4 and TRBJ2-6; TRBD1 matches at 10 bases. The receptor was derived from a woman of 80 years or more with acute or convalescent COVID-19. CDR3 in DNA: TGTGCCAGCAGCTATCGGGACAGGGGCTCCTTCTCTGGGGCCAACGTCCTGACTTTC. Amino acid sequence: CASSYRDRGSFSGANVLTF.